This T cell receptor (beta chain) was recovered during a study of molecular identifiers for immune sequencing clone quantification. This clonotype came up many times. In germline, CDR1 is LGHNA, CDR2 YNFKEQ. V lost 1 base, J lost 0 bases, and 10 bases lay in between. This CDR3 is built from 15 residues. One entry per CDR3 protein results from TCRdb running MiXCR on the PCR reads. The table records over 55,000 distinct CDR3 sequences, around a sixth of them present only once. The clonotype originates from a human donor in good health. Some libraries in this study had Jurkat cell RNA spiked in. The specimen was naive CD8+ T cells from blood, with Jurkat cell RNA spiked in. As to subset: FACS-sorted CD8+CD4-CCR7+CD45RA+ naive T cells. The V gene is TRBV4-2, the J gene TRBJ2-7, with D possibly called TRBD1 or TRBD2 (5 bases each). This CDR3 is CASSQGTGGSYEQYF. CDR3 bases: TGTGCCAGCAGCCAAGGAACAGGAGGCTCCTACGAGCAGTACTTC.